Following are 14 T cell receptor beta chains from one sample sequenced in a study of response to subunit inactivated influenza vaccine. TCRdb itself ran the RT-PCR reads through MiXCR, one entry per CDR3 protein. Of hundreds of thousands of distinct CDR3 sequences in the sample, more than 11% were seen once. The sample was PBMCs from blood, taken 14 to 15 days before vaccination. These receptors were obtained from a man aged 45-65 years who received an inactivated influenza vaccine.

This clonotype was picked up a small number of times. The CDR3: CASSLQSGTGGHEQFF. The CDR3, as DNA: TGTGCCAGCAGCTTACAATCCGGGACAGGGGGGCATGAGCAGTTCTTC. The chain employs TRBV7-8 and TRBJ2-1, with TRBD1 identical over 11 bases. CDR1 is SGHVS, CDR2 FQNEAQ, per germline. V shed 2 bases and J 8 bases; nucleotides not matched to a gene: 8. CDR3 length equals 16 residues.

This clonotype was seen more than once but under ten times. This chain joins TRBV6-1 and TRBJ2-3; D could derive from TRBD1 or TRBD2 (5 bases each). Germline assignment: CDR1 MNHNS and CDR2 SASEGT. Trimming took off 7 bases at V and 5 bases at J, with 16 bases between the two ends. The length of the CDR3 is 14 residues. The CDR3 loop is CASTGWGKGDTQYF. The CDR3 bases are TGTGCCAGCACGGGGTGGGGGAAGGGAGATACGCAGTATTTT.

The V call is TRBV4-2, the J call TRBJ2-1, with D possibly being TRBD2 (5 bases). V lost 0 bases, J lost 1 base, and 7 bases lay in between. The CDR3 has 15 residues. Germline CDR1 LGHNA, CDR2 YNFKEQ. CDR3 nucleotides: TGTGCCAGCAGCCAAGATCTAGCTTCCTACAATGAGCAGTTCTTC. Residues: CASSQDLASYNEQFF.

The CDR3 loop is CASSLDGGARTGELFF. The CDR3 bases are TGCGCCAGCAGCTTGGACGGGGGGGCCCGCACCGGGGAGCTGTTTTTT. The rearrangement links TRBV5-1 to TRBJ2-2; 8 bases fit TRBD2. Germline V lookup: CDR1 SGHRS, CDR2 YFSETQ. The CDR3 length is 16 residues. The ends lost 0 bases at V and 4 bases at J; junction bases unmatched: 5.

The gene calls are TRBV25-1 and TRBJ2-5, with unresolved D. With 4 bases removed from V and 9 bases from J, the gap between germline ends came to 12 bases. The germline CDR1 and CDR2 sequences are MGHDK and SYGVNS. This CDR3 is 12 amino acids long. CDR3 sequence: CASSVHYGAQYF. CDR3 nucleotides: TGTGCCAGCAGTGTCCACTATGGGGCCCAGTACTTC.

DNA for the CDR3: TGTGCCAGCAGTTACGCCACTAGACACCGGGAGCTGTTTTTT. Translating gives CASSYATRHRELFF. V is TRBV6-2 or TRBV6-3 and J is TRBJ2-2; weak D call: TRBD2 (5 bases). CDR3 length equals 14 residues. The germline gives CDR1 MNHEY, CDR2 SVGEGT. V gave up 2 bases and J gave up 9 bases, with 13 bases separating them.

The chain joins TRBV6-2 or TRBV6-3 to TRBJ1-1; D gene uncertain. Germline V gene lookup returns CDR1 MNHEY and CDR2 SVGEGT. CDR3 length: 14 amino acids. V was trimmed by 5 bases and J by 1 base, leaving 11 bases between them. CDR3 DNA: TGTGCCAGCAGTGATTGGGGTCCGAACACTGAAGCTTTCTTT. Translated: CASSDWGPNTEAFF.

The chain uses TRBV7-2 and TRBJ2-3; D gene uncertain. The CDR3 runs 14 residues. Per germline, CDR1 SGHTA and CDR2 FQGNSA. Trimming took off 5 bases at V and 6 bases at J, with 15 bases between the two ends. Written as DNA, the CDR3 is TGTGCCAGCAGCGCCCGCGAGAAGTCCGATACGCAGTATTTT. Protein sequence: CASSAREKSDTQYF. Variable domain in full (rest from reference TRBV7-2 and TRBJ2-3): GAGVSQSPSNKVTEKGKDVELRCDPISGHTALYWYRQSLGQGLEFLIYFQGNSAPDKSGLPSDRFSAERTGGSVSTLTIQRTQQEDSAVYLCASSAREKSDTQYFGPGTRLTVL.

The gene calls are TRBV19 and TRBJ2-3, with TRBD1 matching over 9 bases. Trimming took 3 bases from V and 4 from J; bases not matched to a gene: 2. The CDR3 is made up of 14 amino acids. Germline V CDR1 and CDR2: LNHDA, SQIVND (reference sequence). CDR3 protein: CASSIGQGPDTQYF. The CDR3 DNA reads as TGTGCCAGTAGTATTGGACAGGGGCCAGATACGCAGTATTTT.

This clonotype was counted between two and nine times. CDR3 coding DNA: TGTGCCAGCAGCTTAGGGCCGCCCCCCTACAATGAGCAGTTCTTC. It yields the protein CASSLGPPPYNEQFF. This chain uses TRBV11-2 with TRBJ2-1; D gene unclear. From germline, CDR1 is SGHAT and CDR2 FQNNGV. Trimming took off 1 base at V and 2 bases at J, with 9 bases between the two ends. The CDR3 has 15 residues.

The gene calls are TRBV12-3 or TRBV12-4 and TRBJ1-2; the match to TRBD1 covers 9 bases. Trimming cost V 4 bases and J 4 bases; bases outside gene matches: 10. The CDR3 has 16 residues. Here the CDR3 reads CASSSRRGTGPYGYTF. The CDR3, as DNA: TGTGCCAGCAGTTCTCGCCGAGGGACAGGGCCCTATGGCTACACCTTC.

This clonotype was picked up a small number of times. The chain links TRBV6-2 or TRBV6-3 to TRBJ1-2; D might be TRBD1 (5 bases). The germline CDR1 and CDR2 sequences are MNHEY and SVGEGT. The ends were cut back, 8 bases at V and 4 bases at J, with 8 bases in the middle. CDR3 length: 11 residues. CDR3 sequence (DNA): TGTGCCAGCGGGACGGGCTATGGCTACACCTTC. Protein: CASGTGYGYTF.

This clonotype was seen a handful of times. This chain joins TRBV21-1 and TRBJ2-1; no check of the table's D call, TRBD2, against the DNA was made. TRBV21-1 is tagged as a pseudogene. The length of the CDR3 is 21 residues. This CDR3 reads CASSKRRLAGDRVDFWDEQFF. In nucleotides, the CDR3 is TGTGCCAGCAGCAAAAGGCGACTAGCGGGAGATCGGGTAGATTTTTGGGATGAGCAGTTCTTC.

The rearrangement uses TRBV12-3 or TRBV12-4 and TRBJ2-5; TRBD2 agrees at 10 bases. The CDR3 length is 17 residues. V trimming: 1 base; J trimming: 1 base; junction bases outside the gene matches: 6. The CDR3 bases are TGTGCCAGCAGTTTAGGTTCCCAGCGGGAGGGCCAAGAGACCCAGTACTTC. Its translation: CASSLGSQREGQETQYF.